Listed below are T cell receptor beta chains from one sample, sequenced in a study of blood T cell repertoires in COVID-19. The table came from immunoSEQ multiplex PCR; TCRdb's copy has only in-frame clones and leaves some out. The sample has 150,000 to 160,000 clones, 91% seen once. The material sequenced was peripheral blood. The origin of the receptors is a man over 45 with acute or convalescent COVID-19. Each CDR3 is given with its conserved first and last residue. Each record gives: J gene, clone size, D gene, V gene, CDR3 protein, CDR3 DNA. The D gene is left open where the match is weak. A row's size may be missing; if present it is once, few, many or a size class.

j_call: TRBJ2-2; clone_size: few; d_call: NA; v_call: TRBV5-8; cdr3_aa: CASSLSRVRSGELFF; cdr3_nt: TGTGCCAGCAGCTTGAGCAGGGTTAGGAGCGGGGAGCTGTTTTTT
j_call: TRBJ2-2; clone_size: NA; d_call: TRBD1; v_call: TRBV7-8; cdr3_aa: CASSQGERRNTGELFF; cdr3_nt: TGTGCCAGCAGCCAGGGGGAGAGGAGGAACACCGGGGAGCTGTTTTTT
j_call: TRBJ1-2; clone_size: NA; d_call: TRBD1; v_call: TRBV6-5; cdr3_aa: CASSYWAGGEGYTF; cdr3_nt: TGTGCCAGCAGTTACTGGGCAGGGGGCGAAGGCTACACCTTC
j_call: TRBJ1-2; clone_size: NA; d_call: NA; v_call: TRBV5-6; cdr3_aa: CASSFRSGPGDGYTF; cdr3_nt: TGTGCCAGCAGCTTTCGTTCGGGTCCCGGGGATGGCTACACCTTC
j_call: TRBJ2-5; clone_size: NA; d_call: TRBD2; v_call: TRBV7-9; cdr3_aa: CASSLGWGGQYF; cdr3_nt: TGTGCCAGCAGCTTAGGGTGGGGAGGGCAGTACTTC
j_call: TRBJ1-5; clone_size: NA; d_call: NA; v_call: TRBV28; cdr3_aa: CASSGGGGESNQPQHF; cdr3_nt: TGTGCCAGCAGTGGGGGCGGGGGCGAAAGCAATCAGCCCCAGCATTTT
j_call: TRBJ1-6; clone_size: NA; d_call: NA; v_call: TRBV6-2/TRBV6-3; cdr3_aa: CASSSAPGPGNSPLHF; cdr3_nt: TGTGCCAGCAGTTCCGCACCGGGCCCAGGGAATTCACCCCTCCACTTT
j_call: TRBJ2-3; clone_size: NA; d_call: NA; v_call: TRBV7-8; cdr3_aa: CASSLYQGSDTQYF; cdr3_nt: TGTGCCAGCAGCTTATACCAGGGGTCAGATACGCAGTATTTT
j_call: TRBJ2-5; clone_size: NA; d_call: NA; v_call: TRBV18; cdr3_aa: CASSPKTGTRAETQYF; cdr3_nt: TGTGCCAGCTCACCGAAGACCGGGACAAGAGCTGAGACCCAGTACTTC
j_call: TRBJ1-1; clone_size: NA; d_call: NA; v_call: TRBV25-1; cdr3_aa: CASGGYQATEAFF; cdr3_nt: TGTGCCAGCGGCGGGTATCAGGCCACTGAAGCTTTCTTT
j_call: TRBJ2-3; clone_size: NA; d_call: TRBD2; v_call: TRBV9; cdr3_aa: CASSVSGDQADTQYF; cdr3_nt: TGTGCCAGCAGCGTAAGCGGGGATCAGGCAGATACGCAGTATTTT
j_call: TRBJ1-3; clone_size: NA; d_call: NA; v_call: TRBV6-5; cdr3_aa: CASKRSSGAGNTIYF; cdr3_nt: TGTGCCAGCAAGAGGAGCTCAGGGGCAGGAAACACCATATATTTT
j_call: TRBJ1-1; clone_size: few; d_call: TRBD1; v_call: TRBV7-2; cdr3_aa: CASSTPGQGASTEAFF; cdr3_nt: TGTGCCAGCAGCACGCCGGGACAGGGGGCGTCCACTGAAGCTTTCTTT
j_call: TRBJ1-6; clone_size: NA; d_call: NA; v_call: TRBV30; cdr3_aa: CAWSRDNSPLHF; cdr3_nt: TGTGCCTGGAGCAGGGATAATTCACCCCTCCACTTT
j_call: TRBJ2-5; clone_size: NA; d_call: NA; v_call: TRBV29-1; cdr3_aa: CSVLSEETQYF; cdr3_nt: TGCAGCGTTCTTTCTGAGGAGACCCAGTACTTC
j_call: TRBJ1-6; clone_size: NA; d_call: NA; v_call: TRBV5-1; cdr3_aa: CASSLVRGYNSPLHF; cdr3_nt: TGCGCCAGCAGCTTGGTCAGGGGTTATAATTCACCCCTCCACTTT
j_call: TRBJ1-3; clone_size: NA; d_call: TRBD1; v_call: TRBV5-5; cdr3_aa: CASSLGGQPGNTIYF; cdr3_nt: TGTGCCAGCAGCTTGGGGGGACAGCCTGGAAACACCATATATTTT
j_call: TRBJ2-2; clone_size: NA; d_call: TRBD1; v_call: TRBV9; cdr3_aa: CASSALTGSDGELFF; cdr3_nt: TGTGCCAGCAGCGCCTTGACAGGGAGCGACGGGGAGCTGTTTTTT
j_call: TRBJ2-7; clone_size: NA; d_call: NA; v_call: TRBV28; cdr3_aa: CASSLTIYEQYF; cdr3_nt: TGTGCCAGCAGTTTAACTATCTACGAGCAGTACTTC
j_call: TRBJ2-3; clone_size: NA; d_call: NA; v_call: TRBV19; cdr3_aa: CASSEAGIGTDTQYF; cdr3_nt: TGTGCCAGTAGTGAGGCGGGGATAGGCACAGATACGCAGTATTTT
j_call: TRBJ1-2; clone_size: NA; d_call: NA; v_call: TRBV6-1; cdr3_aa: CASSEVGVVRDPGYTF; cdr3_nt: TGTGCCAGCAGTGAAGTCGGAGTTGTGCGAGACCCCGGCTACACCTTC
j_call: TRBJ2-1; clone_size: NA; d_call: NA; v_call: TRBV12-3/TRBV12-4; cdr3_aa: CASSNVGNEQFF; cdr3_nt: TGTGCCAGCAGCAACGTCGGCAATGAGCAGTTCTTC
j_call: TRBJ2-3; clone_size: NA; d_call: TRBD2; v_call: TRBV7-3; cdr3_aa: CASSSAGVDTQYF; cdr3_nt: TGTGCCAGCAGCTCAGCGGGGGTGGATACGCAGTATTTT
j_call: TRBJ1-4; clone_size: NA; d_call: NA; v_call: TRBV7-9; cdr3_aa: CASSPLGGAEKLFF; cdr3_nt: TGTGCCAGCAGCCCCCTGGGGGGGGCTGAAAAACTGTTTTTT
j_call: TRBJ2-3; clone_size: NA; d_call: TRBD2; v_call: TRBV11-2; cdr3_aa: CASSFLAGQDTQYF; cdr3_nt: TGTGCCAGCAGCTTTCTAGCGGGGCAAGATACGCAGTATTTT
j_call: TRBJ1-2; clone_size: NA; d_call: TRBD1; v_call: TRBV27; cdr3_aa: CASSPGTGGAEYGYTF; cdr3_nt: TGTGCCAGCAGTCCCGGGACAGGGGGCGCGGAGTATGGCTACACCTTC
j_call: TRBJ2-3; clone_size: NA; d_call: TRBD2; v_call: TRBV7-8; cdr3_aa: CASSLVAGGNTDTQYF; cdr3_nt: TGTGCCAGCAGCTTAGTAGCGGGGGGGAACACAGATACGCAGTATTTT
j_call: TRBJ2-3; clone_size: NA; d_call: NA; v_call: TRBV2; cdr3_aa: CASSGPGGRGTDTQYF; cdr3_nt: TGTGCCAGCAGCGGCCCTGGCGGCAGGGGCACAGATACGCAGTATTTT
j_call: TRBJ2-3; clone_size: NA; d_call: TRBD2; v_call: TRBV27; cdr3_aa: CASNLLSGGAGDTQYF; cdr3_nt: TGTGCCAGCAACCTTCTTAGCGGGGGGGCCGGAGATACGCAGTATTTT
j_call: TRBJ2-5; clone_size: NA; d_call: TRBD1; v_call: TRBV30; cdr3_aa: CAWRGQDRETQYF; cdr3_nt: TGTGCCTGGAGGGGACAGGACCGGGAGACCCAGTACTTC
j_call: TRBJ1-4; clone_size: NA; d_call: TRBD1; v_call: TRBV9; cdr3_aa: CASSPRGGNRGGEKLFF; cdr3_nt: TGTGCCAGCAGCCCCCGCGGGGGGAACAGGGGCGGTGAAAAACTGTTTTTT
j_call: TRBJ2-2; clone_size: NA; d_call: NA; v_call: TRBV4-3; cdr3_aa: CASSQAIPGELFF; cdr3_nt: TGCGCCAGCAGCCAAGCAATTCCCGGGGAGCTGTTTTTT
j_call: TRBJ1-3; clone_size: once; d_call: TRBD1; v_call: TRBV7-2; cdr3_aa: CASGQGGSGNTIYF; cdr3_nt: TGTGCCAGCGGACAGGGTGGCTCCGGAAACACCATATATTTT
j_call: TRBJ2-3; clone_size: NA; d_call: TRBD1; v_call: TRBV5-6; cdr3_aa: CASSRGPGGDYSTDTQYF; cdr3_nt: TGTGCCAGCAGTCGAGGCCCAGGGGGCGATTATAGCACAGATACGCAGTATTTT
j_call: TRBJ1-3; clone_size: NA; d_call: NA; v_call: TRBV19; cdr3_aa: CASTHGGAGNTIYF; cdr3_nt: TGTGCCAGTACCCACGGCGGGGCTGGAAACACCATATATTTT
j_call: TRBJ2-7; clone_size: NA; d_call: NA; v_call: TRBV7-9; cdr3_aa: CASSSLTPYEQYF; cdr3_nt: TGTGCCAGCAGCTCGCTAACTCCATACGAGCAGTACTTC
j_call: TRBJ1-2; clone_size: NA; d_call: TRBD1; v_call: TRBV13; cdr3_aa: CASSTHAGGYGYTF; cdr3_nt: TGTGCCAGCAGCACCCACGCAGGGGGATATGGCTACACCTTC
j_call: TRBJ1-6; clone_size: NA; d_call: NA; v_call: TRBV7-9; cdr3_aa: CASSETGFSGASPLHF; cdr3_nt: TGTGCCAGCAGCGAAACAGGGTTTTCCGGGGCCTCACCCCTCCACTTT
j_call: TRBJ2-3; clone_size: NA; d_call: NA; v_call: TRBV7-9; cdr3_aa: CASSLVQSTDTQYF; cdr3_nt: TGTGCCAGCAGCTTAGTCCAGAGCACAGATACGCAGTATTTT
j_call: TRBJ1-5; clone_size: NA; d_call: NA; v_call: TRBV5-1; cdr3_aa: CASSPGGGDYQPQHF; cdr3_nt: TGCGCCAGCAGCCCGGGCGGAGGGGATTATCAGCCCCAGCATTTT
j_call: TRBJ2-5; clone_size: NA; d_call: TRBD1; v_call: TRBV5-1; cdr3_aa: CASSKDGTGPWETQYF; cdr3_nt: TGCGCCAGCAGCAAAGATGGGACAGGGCCGTGGGAGACCCAGTACTTC
j_call: TRBJ2-7; clone_size: NA; d_call: TRBD2; v_call: TRBV5-1; cdr3_aa: CASSLGLRGAGGSNEQYF; cdr3_nt: TGCGCCAGCAGCTTGGGACTCCGAGGAGCGGGAGGCTCGAACGAGCAGTACTTC
j_call: TRBJ2-5; clone_size: few; d_call: TRBD2; v_call: TRBV3-1/TRBV3-2; cdr3_aa: CASSRYWTSGEETQYF; cdr3_nt: TGTGCCAGCAGCCGATATTGGACTAGCGGGGAAGAGACCCAGTACTTC
j_call: TRBJ1-2; clone_size: once; d_call: NA; v_call: TRBV6-5; cdr3_aa: CASRNEQGSYGYTF; cdr3_nt: TGTGCCAGCAGAAACGAGCAGGGGAGCTATGGCTACACCTTC
j_call: TRBJ1-1; clone_size: NA; d_call: TRBD1; v_call: TRBV30; cdr3_aa: CAWSGQGVTEAFF; cdr3_nt: TGTGCCTGGAGTGGACAGGGAGTAACTGAAGCTTTCTTT
j_call: TRBJ1-2; clone_size: few; d_call: NA; v_call: TRBV6-2/TRBV6-3; cdr3_aa: CASSPGGEILYGYTF; cdr3_nt: TGTGCCAGCAGTCCCGGGGGAGAAATACTCTATGGCTACACCTTC
j_call: TRBJ2-5; clone_size: NA; d_call: TRBD1; v_call: TRBV3-1/TRBV3-2; cdr3_aa: CASSHPGTGIETQYF; cdr3_nt: TGTGCCAGCAGCCACCCCGGGACAGGGATAGAGACCCAGTACTTC
j_call: TRBJ2-1; clone_size: NA; d_call: NA; v_call: TRBV11-3; cdr3_aa: CASSSPGVHEQFF; cdr3_nt: TGTGCCAGCAGCTCCCCAGGTGTGCATGAGCAGTTCTTC
j_call: TRBJ2-2; clone_size: NA; d_call: TRBD2; v_call: TRBV5-1; cdr3_aa: CASEKTSGGGTGELFF; cdr3_nt: TGCGCCAGCGAAAAGACTAGCGGGGGCGGCACCGGGGAGCTGTTTTTT
j_call: TRBJ2-1; clone_size: NA; d_call: TRBD2; v_call: TRBV7-3; cdr3_aa: CASSLTSGSTNEQFF; cdr3_nt: TGTGCCAGCAGCTTAACTAGCGGGAGTACGAATGAGCAGTTCTTC
j_call: TRBJ2-2; clone_size: NA; d_call: NA; v_call: TRBV27; cdr3_aa: CASSFFATNTGELFF; cdr3_nt: TGTGCCAGCAGTTTTTTTGCGACGAACACCGGGGAGCTGTTTTTT
j_call: TRBJ2-2; clone_size: NA; d_call: TRBD1; v_call: TRBV6-6; cdr3_aa: CASSPDRALNTGELFF; cdr3_nt: TGTGCCAGCAGTCCGGACAGGGCCTTGAACACCGGGGAGCTGTTTTTT
j_call: TRBJ2-7; clone_size: NA; d_call: TRBD1; v_call: TRBV7-9; cdr3_aa: CASSTGQGSYEQYF; cdr3_nt: TGTGCCAGCAGCACGGGACAGGGGTCCTACGAGCAGTACTTC
j_call: TRBJ2-1; clone_size: NA; d_call: NA; v_call: TRBV20-1; cdr3_aa: CSATNYNEQFF; cdr3_nt: TGCAGTGCTACCAATTACAATGAGCAGTTCTTC
j_call: TRBJ1-2; clone_size: NA; d_call: NA; v_call: TRBV6-5; cdr3_aa: CAEGGQNYGYTF; cdr3_nt: TGTGCCGAGGGGGGGCAAAACTATGGCTACACCTTC
j_call: TRBJ1-1; clone_size: NA; d_call: NA; v_call: TRBV4-2; cdr3_aa: CASSQDPEGAGASNTEAFF; cdr3_nt: TGTGCCAGCAGCCAAGACCCCGAAGGGGCAGGGGCCTCGAACACTGAAGCTTTCTTT
j_call: TRBJ2-2; clone_size: NA; d_call: TRBD2; v_call: TRBV27; cdr3_aa: CASSFTPRGVSGELFF; cdr3_nt: TGTGCCAGCAGTTTCACCCCCCGGGGGGTTAGCGGGGAGCTGTTTTTT
j_call: TRBJ2-2; clone_size: NA; d_call: NA; v_call: TRBV7-3; cdr3_aa: CASSHGSDNTGELFF; cdr3_nt: TGTGCCAGCAGCCACGGGAGCGATAACACCGGGGAGCTGTTTTTT
j_call: TRBJ1-1; clone_size: NA; d_call: TRBD1; v_call: TRBV18; cdr3_aa: CASSLNVGGQGFGNTEAFF; cdr3_nt: TGTGCCAGCTCCCTCAATGTAGGGGGACAGGGGTTCGGAAACACTGAAGCTTTCTTT